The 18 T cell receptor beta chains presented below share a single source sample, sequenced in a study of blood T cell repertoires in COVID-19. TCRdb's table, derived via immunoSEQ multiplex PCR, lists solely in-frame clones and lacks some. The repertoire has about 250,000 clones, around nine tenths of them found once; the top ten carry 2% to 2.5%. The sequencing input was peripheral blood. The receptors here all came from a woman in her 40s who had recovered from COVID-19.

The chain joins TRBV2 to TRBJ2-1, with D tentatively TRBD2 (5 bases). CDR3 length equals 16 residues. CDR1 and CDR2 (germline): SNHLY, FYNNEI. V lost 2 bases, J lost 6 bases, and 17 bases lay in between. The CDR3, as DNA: TGTGCCAGCAGTGAATCGAGGAAGCGGACGATCAATGAGCAGTTCTTC. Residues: CASSESRKRTINEQFF.

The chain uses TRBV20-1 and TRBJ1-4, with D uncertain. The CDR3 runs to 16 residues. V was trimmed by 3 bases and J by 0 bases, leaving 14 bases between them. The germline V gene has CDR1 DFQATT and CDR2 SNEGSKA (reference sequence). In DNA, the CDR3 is TGCAGTGCTAGTGGAGACAACTTCGCAACTAATGAAAAACTGTTTTTT. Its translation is CSASGDNFATNEKLFF.

CDR3 in DNA: TGTGCCAGTAGTATTGATAGCGGGAGATCTAAGAATGAGCAGTTCTTC. This gives the protein CASSIDSGRSKNEQFF. The chain carries TRBV19 and TRBJ2-1, with TRBD2 matching 9 bases. The germline CDR1 and CDR2 sequences are LNHDA and SQIVND (reference sequence). The junction had 10 bases not matched to a gene; V was cut back by 3 bases and J by 7 bases. This CDR3 has 16 residues.

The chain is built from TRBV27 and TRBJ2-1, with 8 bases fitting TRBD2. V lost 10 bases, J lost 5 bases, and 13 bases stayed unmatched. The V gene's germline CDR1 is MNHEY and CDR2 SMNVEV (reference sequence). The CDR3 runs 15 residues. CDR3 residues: CATQLGLAQNNEQFF. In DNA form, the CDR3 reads TGTGCCACCCAACTCGGACTAGCCCAAAACAATGAGCAGTTCTTC.

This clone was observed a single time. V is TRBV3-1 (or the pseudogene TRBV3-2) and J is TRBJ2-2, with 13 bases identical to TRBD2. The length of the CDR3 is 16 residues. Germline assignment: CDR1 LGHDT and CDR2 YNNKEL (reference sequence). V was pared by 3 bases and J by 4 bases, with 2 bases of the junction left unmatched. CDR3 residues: CASSQRTSGSTGELFF. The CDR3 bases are TGTGCCAGCAGCCAGCGGACTAGCGGGAGCACCGGGGAGCTGTTTTTT.

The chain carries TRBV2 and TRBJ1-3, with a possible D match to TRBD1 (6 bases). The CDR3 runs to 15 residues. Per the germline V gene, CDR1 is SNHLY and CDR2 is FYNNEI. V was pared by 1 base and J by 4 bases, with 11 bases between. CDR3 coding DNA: TGTGCCAGCAGTGAAGACAGGGTTGGAGGAAACACCATATATTTT. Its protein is CASSEDRVGGNTIYF.

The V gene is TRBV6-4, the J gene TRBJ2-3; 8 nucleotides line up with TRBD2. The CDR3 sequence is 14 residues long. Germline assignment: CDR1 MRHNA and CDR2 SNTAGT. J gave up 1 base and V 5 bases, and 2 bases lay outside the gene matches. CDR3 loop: CASSRSGGTDTQYF. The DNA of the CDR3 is TGTGCCAGCAGTCGTAGCGGGGGCACAGATACGCAGTATTTT.

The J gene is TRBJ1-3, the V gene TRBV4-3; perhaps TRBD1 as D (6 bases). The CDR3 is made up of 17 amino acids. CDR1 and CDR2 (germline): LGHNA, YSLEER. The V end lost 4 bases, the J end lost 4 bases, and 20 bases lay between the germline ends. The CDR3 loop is CASSLQGWQTAGNTIYF. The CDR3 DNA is TGCGCCAGCAGCCTACAGGGTTGGCAGACGGCCGGAAACACCATATATTTT.

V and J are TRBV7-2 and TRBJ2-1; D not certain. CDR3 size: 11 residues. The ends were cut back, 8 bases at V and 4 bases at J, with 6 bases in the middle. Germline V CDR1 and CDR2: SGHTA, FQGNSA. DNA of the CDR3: TGTGCCAGCGCTAATTACAATGAGCAGTTCTTC. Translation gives CASANYNEQFF.

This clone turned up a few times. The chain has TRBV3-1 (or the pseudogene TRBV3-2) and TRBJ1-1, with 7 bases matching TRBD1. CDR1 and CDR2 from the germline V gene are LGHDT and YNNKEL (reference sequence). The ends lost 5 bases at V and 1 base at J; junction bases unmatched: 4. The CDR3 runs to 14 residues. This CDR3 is CASSSGQTNTEAFF. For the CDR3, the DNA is TGTGCCAGCAGCTCGGGACAGACGAACACTGAAGCTTTCTTT.

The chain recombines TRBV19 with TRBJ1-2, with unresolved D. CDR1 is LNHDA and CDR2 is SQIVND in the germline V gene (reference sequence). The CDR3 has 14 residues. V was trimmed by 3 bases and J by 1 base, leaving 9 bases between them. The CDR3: CASSMVVSNYGYTF. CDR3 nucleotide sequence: TGTGCCAGTAGTATGGTCGTCAGTAACTATGGCTACACCTTC. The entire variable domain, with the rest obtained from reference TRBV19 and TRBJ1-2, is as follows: DGGITQSPKYLFRKEGQNVTLSCEQNLNHDAMYWYRQDPGQGLRLIYYSQIVNDFQKGDIAEGYSVSREKKESFPLTVTSAQKNPTAFYLCASSMVVSNYGYTFGSGTRLTVV.

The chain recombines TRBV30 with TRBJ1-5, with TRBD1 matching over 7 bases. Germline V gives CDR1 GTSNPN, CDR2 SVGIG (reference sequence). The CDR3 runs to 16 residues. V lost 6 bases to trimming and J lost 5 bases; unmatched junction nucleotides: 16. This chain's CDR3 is CACSEQGSASYQPQHF. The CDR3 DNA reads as TGTGCCTGTTCTGAACAGGGGTCTGCCTCCTATCAGCCCCAGCATTTT.

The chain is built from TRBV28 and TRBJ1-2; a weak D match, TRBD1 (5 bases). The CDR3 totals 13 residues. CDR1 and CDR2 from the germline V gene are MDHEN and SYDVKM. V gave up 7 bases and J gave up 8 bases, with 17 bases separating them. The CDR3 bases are TGTGCCAGCAAGACCGGGACTCGCGAGGGCTACACCTTC. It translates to CASKTGTREGYTF.

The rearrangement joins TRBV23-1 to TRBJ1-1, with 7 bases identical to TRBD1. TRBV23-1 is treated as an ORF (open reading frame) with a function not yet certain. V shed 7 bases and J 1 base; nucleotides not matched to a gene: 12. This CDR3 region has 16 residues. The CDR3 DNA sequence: TGCGCCAGCAATAACATGGGACAGTATAAGAACACTGAAGCTTTCTTT. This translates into CASNNMGQYKNTEAFF.

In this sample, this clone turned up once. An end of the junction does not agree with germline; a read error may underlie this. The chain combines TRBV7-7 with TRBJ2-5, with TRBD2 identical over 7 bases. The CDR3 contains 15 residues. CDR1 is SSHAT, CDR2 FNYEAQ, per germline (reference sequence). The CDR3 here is CASSSPSGGQETQYF. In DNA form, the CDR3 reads TGTGCTAGCAGCTCGCCCTCGGGAGGTCAAGAGACCCAGTACTTC. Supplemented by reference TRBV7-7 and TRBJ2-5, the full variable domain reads GAGVSQSPRYKVTKRGQDVTLRCDPISSHATLYWYQQALGQGPEFLTYFNYEAQPDKSGLPSDRFSAERPEGSISTLTIQRTEQRDSAMYRCASSSPSGGQETQYFGPGTRLLVL.

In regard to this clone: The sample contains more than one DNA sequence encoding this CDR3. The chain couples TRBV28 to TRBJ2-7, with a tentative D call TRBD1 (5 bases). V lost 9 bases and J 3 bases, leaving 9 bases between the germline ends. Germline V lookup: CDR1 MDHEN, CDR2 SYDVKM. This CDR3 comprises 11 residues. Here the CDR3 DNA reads TGTGCCAGTAGGGGCGTCTACGAGCAGTACTTC. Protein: CASRGVYEQYF.

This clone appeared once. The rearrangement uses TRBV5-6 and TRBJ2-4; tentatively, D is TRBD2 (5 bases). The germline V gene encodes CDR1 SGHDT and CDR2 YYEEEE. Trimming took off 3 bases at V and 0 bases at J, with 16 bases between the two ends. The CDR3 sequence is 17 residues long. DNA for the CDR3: TGTGCCAGCAGCTCGGCGGGCTACAGCCTAGCCAAAAACATTCAGTACTTC. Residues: CASSSAGYSLAKNIQYF.

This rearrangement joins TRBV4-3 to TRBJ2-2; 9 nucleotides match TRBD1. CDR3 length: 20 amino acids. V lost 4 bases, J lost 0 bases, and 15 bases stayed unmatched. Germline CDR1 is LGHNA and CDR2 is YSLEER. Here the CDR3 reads CASSPGSFGQGPSNTGELFF. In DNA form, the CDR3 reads TGCGCCAGCAGCCCAGGGAGTTTTGGACAGGGGCCTTCGAACACCGGGGAGCTGTTTTTT.